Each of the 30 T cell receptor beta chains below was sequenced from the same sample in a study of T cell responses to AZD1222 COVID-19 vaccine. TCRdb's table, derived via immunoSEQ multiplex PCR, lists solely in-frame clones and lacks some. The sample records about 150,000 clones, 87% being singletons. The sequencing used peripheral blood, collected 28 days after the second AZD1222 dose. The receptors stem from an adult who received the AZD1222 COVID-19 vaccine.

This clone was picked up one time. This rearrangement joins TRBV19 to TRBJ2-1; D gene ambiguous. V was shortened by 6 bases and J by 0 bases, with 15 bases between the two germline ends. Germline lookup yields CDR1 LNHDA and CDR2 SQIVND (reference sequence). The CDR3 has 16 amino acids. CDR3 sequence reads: CASSWSLTSSYNEQFF. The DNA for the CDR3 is TGTGCCAGTAGCTGGTCTTTGACGAGCTCCTACAATGAGCAGTTCTTC. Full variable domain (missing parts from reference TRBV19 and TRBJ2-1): DGGITQSPKYLFRKEGQNVTLSCEQNLNHDAMYWYRQDPGQGLRLIYYSQIVNDFQKGDIAEGYSVSREKKESFPLTVTSAQKNPTAFYLCASSWSLTSSYNEQFFGPGTRLTVL.

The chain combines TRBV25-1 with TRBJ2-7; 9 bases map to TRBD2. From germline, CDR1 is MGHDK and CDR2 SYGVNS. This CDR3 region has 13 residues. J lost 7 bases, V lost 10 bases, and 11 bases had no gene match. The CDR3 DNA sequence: TGTGCCACCAAGCCGGACGCGGGGGGGGAGCAGTACTTC. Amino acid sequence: CATKPDAGGEQYF.

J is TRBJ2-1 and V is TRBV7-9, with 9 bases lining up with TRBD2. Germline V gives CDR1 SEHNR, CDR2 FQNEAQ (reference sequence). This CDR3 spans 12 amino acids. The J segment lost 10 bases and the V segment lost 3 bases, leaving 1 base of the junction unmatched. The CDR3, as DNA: TGTGCCAGCAGCTTTCTAGCGGGGGAGCAGTTCTTC. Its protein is CASSFLAGEQFF.

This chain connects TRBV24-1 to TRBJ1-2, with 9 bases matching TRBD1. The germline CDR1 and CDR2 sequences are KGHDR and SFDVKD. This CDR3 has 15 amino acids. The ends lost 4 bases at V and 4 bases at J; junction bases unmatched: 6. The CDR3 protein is CATSDGTGGGYGYTF. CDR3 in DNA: TGTGCCACCAGTGACGGCACAGGGGGCGGCTATGGCTACACCTTC.

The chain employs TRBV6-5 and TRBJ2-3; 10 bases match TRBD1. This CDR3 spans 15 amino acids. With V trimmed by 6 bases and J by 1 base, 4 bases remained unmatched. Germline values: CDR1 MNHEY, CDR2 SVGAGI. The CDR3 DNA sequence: TGTGCCAGCAGCGTGACAGGGGGCCGCACAGATACGCAGTATTTT. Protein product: CASSVTGGRTDTQYF.

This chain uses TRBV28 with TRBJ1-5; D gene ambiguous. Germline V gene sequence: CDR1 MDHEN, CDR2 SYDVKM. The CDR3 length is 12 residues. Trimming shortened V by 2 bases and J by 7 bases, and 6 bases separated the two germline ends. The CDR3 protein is CASSLEIQPQHF. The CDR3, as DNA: TGTGCCAGCAGTTTAGAGATACAGCCCCAGCATTTT.

The DNA for the CDR3 is TGTGCCAGCAGCTCCGGGACAGCCTCTGGAAACACCATATATTTT. Its translation is CASSSGTASGNTIYF. The chain employs TRBV28 and TRBJ1-3; 7 bases are shared with TRBD1. In germline, CDR1 is MDHEN, CDR2 SYDVKM. The CDR3 has 15 amino acids. Trimming removed 6 bases from V and 0 bases from J; junction bases left unmatched: 5.

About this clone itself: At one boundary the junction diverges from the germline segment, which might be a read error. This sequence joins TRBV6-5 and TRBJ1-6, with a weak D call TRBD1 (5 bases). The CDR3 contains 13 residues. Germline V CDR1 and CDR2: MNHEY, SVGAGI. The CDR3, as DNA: TGTGCCAGCAGTTGGGACCGCCGATCACCCCCCCACTTT. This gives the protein CASSWDRRSPPHF.

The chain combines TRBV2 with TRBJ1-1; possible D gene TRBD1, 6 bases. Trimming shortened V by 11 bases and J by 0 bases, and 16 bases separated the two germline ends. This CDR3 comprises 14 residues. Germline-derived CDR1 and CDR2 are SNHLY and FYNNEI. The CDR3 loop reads CAGNPGQMNTEAFF. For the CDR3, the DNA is TGTGCCGGCAACCCCGGACAGATGAACACTGAAGCTTTCTTT.

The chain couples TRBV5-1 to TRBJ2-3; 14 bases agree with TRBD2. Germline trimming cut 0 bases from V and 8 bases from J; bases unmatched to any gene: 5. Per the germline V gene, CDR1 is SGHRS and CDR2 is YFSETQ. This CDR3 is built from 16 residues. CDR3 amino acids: CASSLEGLAGDATQYF. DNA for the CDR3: TGCGCCAGCAGCTTGGAGGGACTAGCGGGAGACGCTACGCAGTATTTT.

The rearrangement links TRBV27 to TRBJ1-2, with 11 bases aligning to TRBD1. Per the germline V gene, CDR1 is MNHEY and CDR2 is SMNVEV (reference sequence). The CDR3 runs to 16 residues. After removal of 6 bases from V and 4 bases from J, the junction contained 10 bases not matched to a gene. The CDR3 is CASSLFRTGGIYGYTF. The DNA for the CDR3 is TGTGCCAGCAGCCTATTCCGGACAGGGGGCATCTATGGCTACACCTTC.

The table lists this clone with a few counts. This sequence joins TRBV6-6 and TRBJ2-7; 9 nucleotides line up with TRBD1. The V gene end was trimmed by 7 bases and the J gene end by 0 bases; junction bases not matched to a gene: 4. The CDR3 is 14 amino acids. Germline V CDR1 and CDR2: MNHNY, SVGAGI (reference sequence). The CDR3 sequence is CASKGTGSSYEQYF. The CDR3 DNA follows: TGTGCCAGCAAAGGGACAGGGAGCTCCTACGAGCAGTACTTC.

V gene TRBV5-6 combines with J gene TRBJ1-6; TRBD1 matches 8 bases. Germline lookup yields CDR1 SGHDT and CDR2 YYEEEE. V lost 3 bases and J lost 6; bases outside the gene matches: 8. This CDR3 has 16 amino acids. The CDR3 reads CASSSYRTGSNSPLHF. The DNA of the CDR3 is TGTGCCAGCAGCTCATACAGGACAGGGAGTAATTCACCCCTCCACTTT.

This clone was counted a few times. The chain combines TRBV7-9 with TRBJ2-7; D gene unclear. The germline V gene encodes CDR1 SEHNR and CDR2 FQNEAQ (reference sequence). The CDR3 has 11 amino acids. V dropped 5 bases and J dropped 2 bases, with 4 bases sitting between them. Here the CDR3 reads CASSGPYEQYF. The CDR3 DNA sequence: TGTGCCAGCAGCGGCCCCTACGAGCAGTACTTC.

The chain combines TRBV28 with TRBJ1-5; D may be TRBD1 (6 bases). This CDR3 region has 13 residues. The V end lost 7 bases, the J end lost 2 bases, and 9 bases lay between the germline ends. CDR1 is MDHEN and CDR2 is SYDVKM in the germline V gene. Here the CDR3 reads CASTPGGNQPQHF. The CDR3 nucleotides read TGTGCCAGCACCCCAGGGGGCAATCAGCCCCAGCATTTT. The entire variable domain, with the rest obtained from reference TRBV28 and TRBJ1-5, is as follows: DVKVTQSSRYLVKRTGEKVFLECVQDMDHENMFWYRQDPGLGLRLIYFSYDVKMKEKGDIPEGYSVSREKKERFSLILESASTNQTSMYLCASTPGGNQPQHFGDGTRLSIL.

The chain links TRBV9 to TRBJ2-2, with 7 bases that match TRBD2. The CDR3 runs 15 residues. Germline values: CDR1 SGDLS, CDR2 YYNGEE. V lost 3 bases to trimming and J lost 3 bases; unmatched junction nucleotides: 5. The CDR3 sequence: CASSATGLYTGELFF. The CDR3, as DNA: TGTGCCAGCAGCGCCACGGGACTATACACCGGGGAGCTGTTTTTT.

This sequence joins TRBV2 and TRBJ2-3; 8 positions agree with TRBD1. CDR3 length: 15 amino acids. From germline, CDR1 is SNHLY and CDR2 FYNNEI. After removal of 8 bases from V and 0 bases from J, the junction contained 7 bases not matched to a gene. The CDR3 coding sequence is TGTGCCAGCGGTGGGACAGGATTTAGCACAGATACGCAGTATTTT. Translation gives CASGGTGFSTDTQYF.

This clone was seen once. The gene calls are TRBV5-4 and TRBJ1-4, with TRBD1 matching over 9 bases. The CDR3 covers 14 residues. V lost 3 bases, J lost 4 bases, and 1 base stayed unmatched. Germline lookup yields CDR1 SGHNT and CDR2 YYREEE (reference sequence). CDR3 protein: CASSSTGGNEKLFF. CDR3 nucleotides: TGTGCCAGCAGCTCGACAGGGGGTAATGAAAAACTGTTTTTT.

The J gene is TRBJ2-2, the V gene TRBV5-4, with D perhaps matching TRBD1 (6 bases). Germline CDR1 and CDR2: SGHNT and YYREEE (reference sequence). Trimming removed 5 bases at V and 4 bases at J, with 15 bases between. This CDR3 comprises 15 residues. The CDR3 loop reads CASSPLRGSTGELFF. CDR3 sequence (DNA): TGTGCCAGCAGTCCCTTAAGGGGGTCCACCGGGGAGCTGTTTTTT. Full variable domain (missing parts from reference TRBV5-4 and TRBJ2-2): ETGVTQSPTHLIKTRGQQVTLRCSSQSGHNTVSWYQQALGQGPQFIFQYYREEENGRGNFPPRFSGLQFPNYSSELNVNALELDDSALYLCASSPLRGSTGELFFGEGSRLTVL.

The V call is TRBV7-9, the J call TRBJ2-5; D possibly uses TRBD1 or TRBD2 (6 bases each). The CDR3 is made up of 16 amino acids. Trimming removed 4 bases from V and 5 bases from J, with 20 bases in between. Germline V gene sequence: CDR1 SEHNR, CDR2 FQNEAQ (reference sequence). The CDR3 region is CASSSHLRGGVETQYF. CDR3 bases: TGTGCCAGCAGCTCGCACCTCAGGGGAGGAGTGGAGACCCAGTACTTC.

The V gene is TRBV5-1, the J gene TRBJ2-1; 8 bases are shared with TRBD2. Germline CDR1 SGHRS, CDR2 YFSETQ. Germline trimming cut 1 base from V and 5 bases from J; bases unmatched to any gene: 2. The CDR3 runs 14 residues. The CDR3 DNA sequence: TGCGCCAGCAGCTTGACTAGCGGACACAATGAGCAGTTCTTC. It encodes CASSLTSGHNEQFF. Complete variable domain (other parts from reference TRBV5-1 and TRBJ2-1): KAGVTQTPRYLIKTRGQQVTLSCSPISGHRSVSWYQQTPGQGLQFLFEYFSETQRNKGNFPGRFSGRQFSNSRSEMNVSTLELGDSALYLCASSLTSGHNEQFFGPGTRLTVL.

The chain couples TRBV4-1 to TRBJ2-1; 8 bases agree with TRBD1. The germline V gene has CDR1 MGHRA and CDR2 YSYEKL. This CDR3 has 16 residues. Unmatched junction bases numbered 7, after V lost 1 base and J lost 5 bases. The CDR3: CASSQAPTGAHNEQFF. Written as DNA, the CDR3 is TGCGCCAGCAGCCAAGCCCCGACAGGGGCCCACAATGAGCAGTTCTTC.

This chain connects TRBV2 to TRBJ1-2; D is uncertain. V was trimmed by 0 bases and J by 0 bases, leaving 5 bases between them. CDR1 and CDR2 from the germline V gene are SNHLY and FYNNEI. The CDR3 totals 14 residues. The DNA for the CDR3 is TGTGCCAGCAGTGAAGCTTATGCTAACTATGGCTACACCTTC. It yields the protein CASSEAYANYGYTF.

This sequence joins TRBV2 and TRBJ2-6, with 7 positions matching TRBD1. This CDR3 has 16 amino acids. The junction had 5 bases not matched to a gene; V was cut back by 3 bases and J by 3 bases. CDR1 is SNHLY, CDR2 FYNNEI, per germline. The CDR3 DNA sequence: TGTGCCAGCAGTGAGGAACAGGGGATTGGGGCCAACGTCCTGACTTTC. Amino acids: CASSEEQGIGANVLTF.

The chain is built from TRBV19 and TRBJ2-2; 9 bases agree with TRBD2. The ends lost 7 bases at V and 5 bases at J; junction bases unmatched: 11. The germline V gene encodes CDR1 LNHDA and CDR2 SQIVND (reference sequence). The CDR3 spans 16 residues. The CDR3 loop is CASTGTSNVGTGELFF. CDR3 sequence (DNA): TGTGCCAGTACTGGGACTAGCAACGTGGGTACCGGGGAGCTGTTTTTT. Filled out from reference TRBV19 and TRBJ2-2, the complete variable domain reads DGGITQSPKYLFRKEGQNVTLSCEQNLNHDAMYWYRQDPGQGLRLIYYSQIVNDFQKGDIAEGYSVSREKKESFPLTVTSAQKNPTAFYLCASTGTSNVGTGELFFGEGSRLTVL.

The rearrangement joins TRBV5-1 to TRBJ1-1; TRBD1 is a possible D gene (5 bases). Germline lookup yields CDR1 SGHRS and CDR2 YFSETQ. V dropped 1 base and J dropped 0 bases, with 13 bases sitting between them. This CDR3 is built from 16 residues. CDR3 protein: CASSLTGVGMNTEAFF. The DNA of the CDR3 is TGCGCCAGCAGCTTGACAGGAGTGGGCATGAACACTGAAGCTTTCTTT.

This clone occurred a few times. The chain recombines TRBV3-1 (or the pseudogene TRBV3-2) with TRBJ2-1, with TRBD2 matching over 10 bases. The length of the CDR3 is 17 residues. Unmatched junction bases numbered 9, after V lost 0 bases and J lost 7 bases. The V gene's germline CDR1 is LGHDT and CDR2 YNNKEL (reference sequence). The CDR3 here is CASSQESSGSISNEQFF. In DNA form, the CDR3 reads TGTGCCAGCAGCCAAGAATCTAGCGGGAGTATCTCAAATGAGCAGTTCTTC.

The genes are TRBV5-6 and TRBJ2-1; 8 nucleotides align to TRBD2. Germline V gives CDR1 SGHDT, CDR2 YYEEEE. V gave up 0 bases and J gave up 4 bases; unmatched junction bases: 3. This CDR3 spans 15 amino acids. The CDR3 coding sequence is TGTGCCAGCAGCTTGGTGCGGGAGGTTTACAATGAGCAGTTCTTC. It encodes CASSLVREVYNEQFF. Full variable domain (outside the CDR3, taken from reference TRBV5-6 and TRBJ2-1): DAGVTQSPTHLIKTRGQQVTLRCSPKSGHDTVSWYQQALGQGPQFIFQYYEEEERQRGNFPDRFSGHQFPNYSSELNVNALLLGDSALYLCASSLVREVYNEQFFGPGTRLTVL.

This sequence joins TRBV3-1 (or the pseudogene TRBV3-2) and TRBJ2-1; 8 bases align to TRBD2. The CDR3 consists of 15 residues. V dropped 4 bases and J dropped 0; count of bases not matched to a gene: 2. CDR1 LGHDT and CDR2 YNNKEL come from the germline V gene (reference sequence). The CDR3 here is CASSLSGGSYNEQFF. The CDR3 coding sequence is TGTGCCAGCAGCCTAAGCGGGGGCTCCTACAATGAGCAGTTCTTC.

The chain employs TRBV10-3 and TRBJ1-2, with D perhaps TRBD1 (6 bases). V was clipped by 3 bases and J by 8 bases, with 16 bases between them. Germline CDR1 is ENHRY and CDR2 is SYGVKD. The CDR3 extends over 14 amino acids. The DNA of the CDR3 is TGTGCCATCAGTGATAGGGGTACAGGGACCGGCTACACCTTC. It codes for CAISDRGTGTGYTF.